This T cell receptor beta chain was recovered during a study of identical twins. The CDR3 totals 16 residues. After removal of 4 bases from V and 0 bases from J, the junction contained 6 bases not matched to a gene. The germline V gene has CDR1 LGHDT and CDR2 YNNKEL (reference sequence). The cDNA had a unique molecular identifier and a template-switch universal primer site. TCRdb independently ran MiXCR on the 5' RACE reads; one entry per CDR3 protein. Of about 920,000 distinct CDR3 sequences in the sample, more than 9% were seen once. These data are also associated with another study on yellow fever vaccine responses in identical twins.

J is TRBJ2-4 and V is TRBV3-1; 7 positions match TRBD1. The specimen was PBMCs. This TCR was recovered from a woman younger than 35 in good health. CDR3 DNA sequence: TGTGCCAGCAGCCTCAGACAGGGCAAAGCCAAAAACATTCAGTACTTC. As protein: CASSLRQGKAKNIQYF.